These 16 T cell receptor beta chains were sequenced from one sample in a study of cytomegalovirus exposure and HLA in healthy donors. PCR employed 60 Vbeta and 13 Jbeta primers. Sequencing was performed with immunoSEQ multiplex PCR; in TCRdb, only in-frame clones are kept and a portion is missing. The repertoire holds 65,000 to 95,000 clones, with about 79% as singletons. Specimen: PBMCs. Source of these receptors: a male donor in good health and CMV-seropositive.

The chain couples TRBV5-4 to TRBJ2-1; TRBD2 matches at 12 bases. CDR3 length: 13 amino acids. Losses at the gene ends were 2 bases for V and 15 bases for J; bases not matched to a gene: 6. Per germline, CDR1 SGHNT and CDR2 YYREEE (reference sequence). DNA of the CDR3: TGTGCCAGCAGCTTAACTAGCGGGGGGCCCCGGTTCTTC. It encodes CASSLTSGGPRFF.

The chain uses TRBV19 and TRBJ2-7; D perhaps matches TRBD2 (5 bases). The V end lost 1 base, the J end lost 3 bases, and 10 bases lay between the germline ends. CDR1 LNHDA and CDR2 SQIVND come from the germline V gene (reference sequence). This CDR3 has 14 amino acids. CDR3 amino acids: CASSIVGGGYEQYF. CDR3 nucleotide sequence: TGTGCCAGTAGTATAGTCGGAGGAGGCTACGAGCAGTACTTC.

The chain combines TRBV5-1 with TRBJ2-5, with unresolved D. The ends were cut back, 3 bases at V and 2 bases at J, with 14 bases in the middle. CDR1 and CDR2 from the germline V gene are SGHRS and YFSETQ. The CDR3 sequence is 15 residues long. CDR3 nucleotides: TGCGCCAGCAGCTCCAGTCTGGCAGGTCAAGAGACCCAGTACTTC. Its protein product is CASSSSLAGQETQYF.

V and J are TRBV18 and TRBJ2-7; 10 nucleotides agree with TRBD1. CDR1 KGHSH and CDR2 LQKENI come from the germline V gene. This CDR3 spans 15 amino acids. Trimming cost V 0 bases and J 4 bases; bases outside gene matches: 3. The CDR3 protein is CASSPPGQGRYEQYF. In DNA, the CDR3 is TGTGCCAGCTCACCACCGGGACAGGGGAGATACGAGCAGTACTTC.

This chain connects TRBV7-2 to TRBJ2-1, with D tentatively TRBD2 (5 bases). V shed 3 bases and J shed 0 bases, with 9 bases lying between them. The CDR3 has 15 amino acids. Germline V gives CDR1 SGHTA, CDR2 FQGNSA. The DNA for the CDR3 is TGTGCCAGCAGCTTTGAGCGGAGCTCCTACAATGAGCAGTTCTTC. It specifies CASSFERSSYNEQFF. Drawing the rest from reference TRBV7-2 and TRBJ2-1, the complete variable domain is GAGVSQSPSNKVTEKGKDVELRCDPISGHTALYWYRQSLGQGLEFLIYFQGNSAPDKSGLPSDRFSAERTGGSVSTLTIQRTQQEDSAVYLCASSFERSSYNEQFFGPGTRLTVL.

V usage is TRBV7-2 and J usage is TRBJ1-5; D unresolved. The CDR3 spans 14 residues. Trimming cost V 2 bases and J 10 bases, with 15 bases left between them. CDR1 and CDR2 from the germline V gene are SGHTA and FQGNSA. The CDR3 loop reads CASSLSINSLPQHF. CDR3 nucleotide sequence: TGTGCCAGCAGCTTATCTATTAACTCCTTACCCCAGCATTTT.

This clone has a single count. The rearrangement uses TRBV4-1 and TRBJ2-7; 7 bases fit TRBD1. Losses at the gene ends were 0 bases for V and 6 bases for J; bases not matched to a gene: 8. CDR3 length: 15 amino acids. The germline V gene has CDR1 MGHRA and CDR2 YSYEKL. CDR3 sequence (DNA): TGCGCCAGCAGCCAAGATACAGGGGTCAGCGGCGAGCAGTACTTC. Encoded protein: CASSQDTGVSGEQYF.

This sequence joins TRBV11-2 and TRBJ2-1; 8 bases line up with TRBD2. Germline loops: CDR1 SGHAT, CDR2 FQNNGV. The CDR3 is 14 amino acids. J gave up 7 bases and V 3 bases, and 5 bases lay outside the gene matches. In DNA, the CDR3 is TGTGCCAGCAGCTTGTCTAGCGGGTCGAATGAGCAGTTCTTC. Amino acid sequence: CASSLSSGSNEQFF.

CDR3 DNA: TGCGCCAGCAGCGAGCGACAGGGAGCCTACGAGCAGTACTTC. This translates into CASSERQGAYEQYF. The V gene is TRBV5-1, the J gene TRBJ2-7, with 7 positions matching TRBD1. V was clipped by 4 bases and J by 2 bases; unmatched bases: 6. The V gene's germline CDR1 is SGHRS and CDR2 YFSETQ. The CDR3 is made up of 14 amino acids. The entire variable domain, with the rest obtained from reference TRBV5-1 and TRBJ2-7, is as follows: KAGVTQTPRYLIKTRGQQVTLSCSPISGHRSVSWYQQTPGQGLQFLFEYFSETQRNKGNFPGRFSGRQFSNSRSEMNVSTLELGDSALYLCASSERQGAYEQYFGPGTRLTVT.

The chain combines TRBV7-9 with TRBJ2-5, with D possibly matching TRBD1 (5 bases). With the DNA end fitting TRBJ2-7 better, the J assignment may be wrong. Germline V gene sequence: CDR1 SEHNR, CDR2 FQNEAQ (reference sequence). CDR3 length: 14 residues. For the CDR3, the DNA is TGTGCCAGCAGCTTGGTTCAGGGATCCTACGAGCAGTACTTC. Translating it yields CASSLVQGSYEQYF.

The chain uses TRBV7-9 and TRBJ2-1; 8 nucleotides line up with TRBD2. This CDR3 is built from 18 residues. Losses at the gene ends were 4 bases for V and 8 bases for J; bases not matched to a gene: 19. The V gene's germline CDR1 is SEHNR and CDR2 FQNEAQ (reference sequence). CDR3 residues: CASSSTEITSGNRDEQFF. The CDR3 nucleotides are TGTGCCAGCAGCTCGACCGAAATTACTAGCGGTAATAGGGATGAGCAGTTCTTC.

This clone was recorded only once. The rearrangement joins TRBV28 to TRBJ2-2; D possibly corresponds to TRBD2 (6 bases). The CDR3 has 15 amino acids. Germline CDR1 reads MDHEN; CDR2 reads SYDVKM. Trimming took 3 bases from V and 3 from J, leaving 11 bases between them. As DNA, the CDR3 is TGTGCCAGCAGTTTGACGGGACTTTACACCGGGGAGCTGTTTTTT. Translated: CASSLTGLYTGELFF.

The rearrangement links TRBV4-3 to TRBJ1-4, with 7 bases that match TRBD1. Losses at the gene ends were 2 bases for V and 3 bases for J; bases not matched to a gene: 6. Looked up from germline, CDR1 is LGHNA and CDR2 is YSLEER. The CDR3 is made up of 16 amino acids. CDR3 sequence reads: CASSQPRQGSNEKLFF. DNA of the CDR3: TGCGCCAGCAGCCAACCACGACAGGGCTCTAATGAAAAACTGTTTTTT.

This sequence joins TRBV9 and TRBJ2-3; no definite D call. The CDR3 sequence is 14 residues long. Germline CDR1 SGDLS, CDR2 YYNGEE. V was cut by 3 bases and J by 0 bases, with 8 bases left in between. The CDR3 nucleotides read TGTGCCAGCAGCGGTCTACAGAGCACAGATACGCAGTATTTT. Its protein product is CASSGLQSTDTQYF.

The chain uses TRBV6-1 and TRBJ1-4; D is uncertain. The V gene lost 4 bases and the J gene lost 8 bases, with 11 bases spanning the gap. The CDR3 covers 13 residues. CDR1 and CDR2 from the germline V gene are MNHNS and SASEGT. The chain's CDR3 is CASSATGVEKLFF. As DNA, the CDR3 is TGTGCCAGCAGTGCAACTGGAGTCGAAAAACTGTTTTTT.

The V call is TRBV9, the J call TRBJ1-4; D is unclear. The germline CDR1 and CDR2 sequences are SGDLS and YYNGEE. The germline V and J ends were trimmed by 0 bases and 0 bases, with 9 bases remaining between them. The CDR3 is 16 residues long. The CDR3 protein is CASSVVPLPTNEKLFF. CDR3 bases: TGTGCCAGCAGCGTAGTCCCCCTCCCAACTAATGAAAAACTGTTTTTT.